This T cell receptor beta chain emerged from a study of CD8 T cells in ankylosing spondylitis. One entry per CDR3 protein, called by TCRdb with MiXCR from the 5' RACE reads. The sample lists just over 350,000 distinct CDR3 sequences; roughly 20% were seen once. Comments on this clonotype: The antigen is undetermined.

Study-level findings and limits: Significant enrichment of disease-linked clones was reported in matched ankylosing spondylitis synovial fluid. With a CD8+ phenotype, disease-linked clones were relatively rare in peripheral blood. One TCR beta motif, made up of roughly 8 highly homologous variants, appeared characteristic of ankylosing spondylitis blood.

Germline CDR1 is SQVTM and CDR2 is ANQGSEA. There are 15 residues in the CDR3. Trimming removed 5 bases at V and 3 bases at J, with 16 bases between. V is TRBV29-1 and J is TRBJ2-2, with D perhaps being TRBD1 or TRBD2 (5 bases each). Sequenced material: blood, either unsorted or a sorted T cell fraction (not recorded which). The receptor comes from a male donor with ankylosing spondylitis or in good health (not recorded which). The CDR3 DNA is TGCAGCGTTTTTTGGGACCACCTAGACACCGGGGAGCTGTTTTTT. Translation gives CSVFWDHLDTGELFF.